This record covers a single T cell receptor beta chain. In terms of age and location, participants ranged from roughly 18 to 89 years and lived in about two dozen US areas. In assigning cohorts, the study relied on participant-reported clinical history. What the recovered Cohort 3 donors had was two negative PCRs, clearance, or symptom resolution. Profiled with immunoSEQ multiplex PCR; TCRdb holds only in-frame clones, not every one. The data show fewer than 500,000 clones, more than 70% seen once. This record belongs to a study of blood T cell repertoires in COVID-19. The clonotype comes from a man aged 25 to 40 who had recovered from COVID-19. Sequences were obtained from PBMCs or T cells enriched from blood (not recorded which).

CDR3 nucleotides: TGTGCCAGCAGCCCCGACCGGGGCTCCTACGAGCAGTACTTC. It translates to CASSPDRGSYEQYF. The chain employs TRBV7-9 and TRBJ2-7; a weak D match, TRBD2 (5 bases). The V end was cut by 5 bases, the J end by 0 bases, with 11 bases between. The CDR3 consists of 14 residues. The germline V gene has CDR1 SEHNR and CDR2 FQNEAQ (reference sequence).